Included here is one TCR beta chain sequence, with context. Its antigen remains unknown. CD45RO/CCR7/CD25/CD127/CD95/CD27 staining was used to isolate CD4+ naive, central memory, regulatory and stem cell-like memory cells by sorting. Isolated RNA was reverse transcribed in full, so expressed TCRB transcripts were sequenced. The table came from immunoSEQ multiplex PCR; TCRdb's copy has only in-frame clones and leaves some out. This sample carries around 250,000 clones, less than 30% of them seen once, and the ten largest clones take around 0.012%. This sample is part of a study of beta chain features in type 1 diabetes. Overall study results and limits: Type 1 diabetes patients had TCRB CDR3s that were shorter (moderately but significantly so) in all four CD4+ subsets. Cells carrying high TCR expression could end up over-represented when cDNA is sequenced. Among type 1 diabetes patients, VDJ junctions had fewer insertions and more deletions.

The CDR3 sequence is 12 residues long. V was clipped by 6 bases and J by 7 bases; unmatched bases: 5. Germline V gene sequence: CDR1 MDHEN, CDR2 SYDVKM. Sequenced sample: naive CD4+ T cells from blood. The clonotype originates from a woman in her thirties with type 1 diabetes. The V gene is TRBV28, the J gene TRBJ1-2; 7 bases are shared with TRBD1. The CDR3 DNA reads TGTGCCAGCAGCCCAACAGGGGTTGGCTACACCTTC. Its protein product is CASSPTGVGYTF.